This T cell receptor (beta chain) was observed in a study of T cells in Graves' hyperthyroidism and ophthalmopathy. RNA transcripts yielded amplified TCR beta CDR3 regions. The study used the HTBI primer set for a first-round RT-PCR of the TCR CDR3. TCRdb re-called the multiplex PCR reads with MiXCR, one entry per CDR3 protein. Of 220,000 or so distinct CDR3 sequences in the sample, roughly 15% were seen once. Ten or more counts support this clonotype. CDR3 length: 15 residues. From germline, CDR1 is SEHNR and CDR2 FQNEAQ (reference sequence). J gave up 8 bases and V 4 bases, and 9 bases lay outside the gene matches.

The sequenced sample consisted of blood. The genes are TRBV7-9 and TRBJ1-2, with 11 bases identical to TRBD1. The receptor's source is a woman younger than 30 with Graves' ophthalmopathy. The chain's CDR3 is CASSSRDRGTGGYTF. The CDR3 bases are TGTGCCAGCAGCTCCCGGGACAGGGGGACGGGGGGCTACACCTTC.